These 32 T cell receptor beta chains were all obtained from the same sample, sequenced in a study of sequential checkpoint blockade in melanoma. Only in-frame clones appear in the TCRdb table, and some are missing; sequencing was by immunoSEQ multiplex PCR. The table includes some 10,000 clones, around 78% detected once. Treatment specified: randomized to nivolumab then ipilimumab (arm A) or the reverse (arm B). This sample comprised CD8+ T cells sorted from blood (inferred from file names), obtained from a patient given nivolumab and ipilimumab in sequence. These TCRs come from a human donor with melanoma.

This chain joins TRBV2 and TRBJ1-1; D might be TRBD1 (5 bases). The germline CDR1 and CDR2 sequences are SNHLY and FYNNEI. With 1 base removed from V and 0 bases from J, the gap between germline ends came to 9 bases. The CDR3 is 15 residues long. CDR3 region: CASSEGTFMNTEAFF. CDR3 DNA: TGTGCCAGCAGTGAAGGGACATTCATGAACACTGAAGCTTTCTTT.

V and J are TRBV6-5 and TRBJ1-2, with 7 nucleotides matching TRBD1. Unmatched junction bases numbered 7, after V lost 6 bases and J lost 3 bases. This CDR3 spans 14 amino acids. The germline CDR1 and CDR2 sequences are MNHEY and SVGAGI. CDR3 DNA: TGTGCCAGCAGCCGTGGGGGGACAGACTATGGCTACACCTTC. It translates to CASSRGGTDYGYTF.

The chain uses TRBV9 and TRBJ2-5; 13 positions agree with TRBD2. V shed 3 bases, J shed 3 bases, and the junction held 5 bases outside the gene matches. This CDR3 is 16 amino acids long. The germline gives CDR1 SGDLS, CDR2 YYNGEE. DNA of the CDR3: TGTGCCAGCAGCGCCGGGACTAGCGGGATGGAAGAGACCCAGTACTTC. Protein sequence: CASSAGTSGMEETQYF.

V gene TRBV30 combines with J gene TRBJ2-1; 8 nucleotides line up with TRBD2. This CDR3 spans 11 amino acids. Looked up from germline, CDR1 is GTSNPN and CDR2 is SVGIG (reference sequence). This CDR3 is CAGLGFNEQFF. The DNA of the CDR3 is TGTGCGGGACTAGGTTTCAATGAGCAGTTCTTC.

The chain is built from TRBV6-4 and TRBJ1-1; D is undetermined. This CDR3 is 13 amino acids long. CDR1 and CDR2 (germline): MRHNA, SNTAGT. Trimming took 6 bases from V and 1 from J, leaving 9 bases between them. The CDR3 protein is CASSLDKNTEAFF. CDR3 bases: TGTGCCAGCAGCCTCGACAAGAACACTGAAGCTTTCTTT.

The chain employs TRBV15 and TRBJ2-2, with TRBD1 matching 10 bases. In germline, CDR1 is LNHNV, CDR2 YYDKDF (reference sequence). This CDR3 spans 17 amino acids. V gave up 4 bases and J gave up 3 bases; unmatched junction bases: 8. CDR3 region: CATSTQRQGAHTGELFF. DNA for the CDR3: TGTGCCACCAGCACCCAAAGACAGGGGGCGCACACCGGGGAGCTGTTTTTT.

Concerning this clone itself: The same CDR3 is also encoded by other DNA sequences in this sample. The chain employs TRBV29-1 and TRBJ2-7, with 12 bases that match TRBD2. The CDR3 spans 14 residues. Germline lookup yields CDR1 SQVTM and CDR2 ANQGSEA. V gave up 6 bases and J gave up 3 bases; unmatched junction bases: 6. The CDR3 nucleotides read TGCAGCGTGGAACTAGCGGGGGGAAACTACGAGCAGTACTTC. Translation gives CSVELAGGNYEQYF.

The table lists this clone with a count of one. This chain uses TRBV6-4 with TRBJ2-2, with a tentative D call TRBD2 (6 bases). Germline CDR1 is MRHNA and CDR2 is SNTAGT. V lost 8 bases and J 5 bases, leaving 15 bases between the germline ends. The CDR3 runs to 14 residues. DNA of the CDR3: TGTGCCAGCCGCCGACTAGTGACAACCGGGGAGCTGTTTTTT. Translation gives CASRRLVTTGELFF.

The chain couples TRBV29-1 to TRBJ2-1; D gene ambiguous. CDR1 is SQVTM, CDR2 ANQGSEA, per germline. The CDR3 sequence is 12 residues long. Trimming shortened V by 1 base and J by 10 bases, and 11 bases separated the two germline ends. CDR3 region: CSVEVVRQEQFF. The CDR3 bases are TGCAGCGTTGAAGTAGTCAGGCAGGAGCAGTTCTTC.

The table lists this clone with a count of one. The V gene is TRBV19, the J gene TRBJ2-5; D possibly corresponds to TRBD2 (6 bases). The CDR3 is 14 residues long. CDR1 is LNHDA and CDR2 is SQIVND in the germline V gene (reference sequence). With 5 bases removed from V and 2 bases from J, the gap between germline ends came to 12 bases. The CDR3 DNA follows: TGTGCCAGTAGTTTACCGGGAGCACAAGAGACCCAGTACTTC. Its protein product is CASSLPGAQETQYF.

The chain uses TRBV9 and TRBJ2-3; 8 bases align to TRBD2. V shed 0 bases, J shed 3 bases, and the junction held 3 bases outside the gene matches. This CDR3 contains 15 residues. The germline V gene encodes CDR1 SGDLS and CDR2 YYNGEE. CDR3 sequence (DNA): TGTGCCAGCAGCGTAGTCGGGGGGGTAACAGATACGCAGTATTTT. Amino acids: CASSVVGGVTDTQYF. The full variable domain, its missing parts supplied by reference TRBV9 and TRBJ2-3, is DSGVTQTPKHLITATGQRVTLRCSPRSGDLSVYWYQQSLDQGLQFLIQYYNGEERAKGNILERFSAQQFPDLHSELNLSSLELGDSALYFCASSVVGGVTDTQYFGPGTRLTVL.

The chain links TRBV7-6 to TRBJ2-5; 8 bases map to TRBD2. Germline CDR1 is SGHVS and CDR2 is FNYEAQ. The CDR3 has 16 amino acids. V was pared by 5 bases and J by 3 bases, with 11 bases of the junction left unmatched. CDR3 in amino acids: CASSPLQAGVKETQYF. CDR3 sequence (DNA): TGTGCCAGCAGCCCCCTCCAAGCGGGAGTAAAAGAGACCCAGTACTTC.

V gene TRBV25-1 combines with J gene TRBJ2-5, with D perhaps matching TRBD2 (6 bases). The CDR3 covers 18 residues. The germline V gene encodes CDR1 MGHDK and CDR2 SYGVNS. The ends were cut back, 5 bases at V and 1 base at J, with 23 bases in the middle. CDR3 region: CASSPTRTSGALQETQYF. The CDR3 region has the DNA TGTGCCAGCAGTCCCACTAGAACGTCGGGAGCCCTCCAAGAGACCCAGTACTTC. The full variable domain, completed using reference TRBV25-1 and TRBJ2-5, is EADIYQTPRYLVIGTGKKITLECSQTMGHDKMYWYQQDPGMELHLIHYSYGVNSTEKGDLSSESTVSRIRTEHFPLTLESARPSHTSQYLCASSPTRTSGALQETQYFGPGTRLLVL.

V and J are TRBV27 and TRBJ1-2, with D unresolved. Germline CDR1 and CDR2: MNHEY and SMNVEV (reference sequence). The CDR3 loop spans 14 amino acids. Trimming pared 4 bases from V and 7 bases from J, leaving 16 bases between. CDR3 in amino acids: CASSSSFQATGYTF. The CDR3 bases are TGTGCCAGCAGTTCGAGTTTCCAGGCCACTGGCTACACCTTC.

The chain combines TRBV7-9 with TRBJ2-2; possibly TRBD2 for D (6 bases). Germline V gene data show CDR1 as SEHNR and CDR2 as FQNEAQ (reference sequence). V lost 4 bases and J 4 bases, leaving 13 bases between the germline ends. This CDR3 spans 15 amino acids. For the CDR3, the DNA is TGTGCCAGCAGCTCCTACGAGGGAGGCACCGGGGAGCTGTTTTTT. Protein product: CASSSYEGGTGELFF. Variable domain in full (rest from reference TRBV7-9 and TRBJ2-2): DTGVSQNPRHKITKRGQNVTFRCDPISEHNRLYWYRQTLGQGPEFLTYFQNEAQLEKSRLLSDRFSAERPKGSFSTLEIQRTEQGDSAMYLCASSSYEGGTGELFFGEGSRLTVL.

This clone was picked up a small number of times. The rearrangement joins TRBV7-9 to TRBJ2-5; 8 bases are a match to TRBD2. CDR1 is SEHNR, CDR2 FQNEAQ, per germline (reference sequence). CDR3 length: 14 residues. V gave up 3 bases and J gave up 5 bases; unmatched junction bases: 5. The CDR3 reads CASSFPGGPETQYF. As DNA, the CDR3 is TGTGCCAGCAGCTTCCCGGGAGGGCCGGAGACCCAGTACTTC.

Details on this clone: One junction end disagrees with the germline gene, perhaps due to a read error. Other DNA sequences from this sample encode an identical CDR3 as well. V is TRBV4-1 and J is TRBJ2-6, with D perhaps matching TRBD1 (5 bases). CDR3 length: 16 residues. Per the germline V gene, CDR1 is MGHRA and CDR2 is YSYEKL. The CDR3 spells CASSQDEGAGANVLTF. The CDR3 DNA is TGTGCCAGCAGCCAAGATGAAGGGGCTGGGGCCAACGTCCTGACTTTC.

This clone was found a few times. The CDR3 bases are TGTGCCAGCAGCTTAGGAGGGAGCTCCTACGAGCAGTACTTC. It encodes CASSLGGSSYEQYF. The V gene is TRBV13, the J gene TRBJ2-5, with TRBD2 as a possible D gene (5 bases). The J call may be faulty, since TRBJ2-7 better matches the DNA end. Germline V gene lookup returns CDR1 PRHDT and CDR2 FYEKMQ (reference sequence). The CDR3 is 14 residues long.

J is TRBJ2-2 and V is TRBV18, with TRBD1 matching over 7 bases. This CDR3 has 17 residues. The trim removed 3 bases at V and 5 bases at J, leaving 12 bases unmatched. Germline loops: CDR1 KGHSH, CDR2 LQKENI. The CDR3 sequence is CASSPTGASLGTGELFF. The CDR3 DNA follows: TGTGCCAGCTCACCTACAGGGGCCTCACTCGGGACCGGGGAGCTGTTTTTT. Full variable domain (missing parts from reference TRBV18 and TRBJ2-2): NAGVMQNPRHLVRRRGQEARLRCSPMKGHSHVYWYRQLPEEGLKFMVYLQKENIIDESGMPKERFSAEFPKEGPSILRIQQVVRGDSAAYFCASSPTGASLGTGELFFGEGSRLTVL.

This rearrangement joins TRBV5-1 to TRBJ1-4; D might be TRBD1 (6 bases). V lost 4 bases and J lost 0, with 16 bases in between. Germline assignment: CDR1 SGHRS and CDR2 YFSETQ. The CDR3 loop spans 17 amino acids. CDR3 nucleotides: TGCGCCAGCAGCCCCGGACAGTTAAGGCCAACTAATGAAAAACTGTTTTTT. Its translation: CASSPGQLRPTNEKLFF.

This clone was observed once. CDR3 sequence (DNA): TGTGCCAGTAGTATAGTAGCGGGAAACAATGAGCAGTTCTTC. Translating it yields CASSIVAGNNEQFF. V and J are TRBV19 and TRBJ2-1; 8 bases map to TRBD2. From germline, CDR1 is LNHDA and CDR2 SQIVND (reference sequence). CDR3 length: 14 amino acids. V shed 1 base and J 5 bases; nucleotides not matched to a gene: 1.

The chain recombines TRBV2 with TRBJ2-4; 9 bases agree with TRBD2. Germline values: CDR1 SNHLY, CDR2 FYNNEI. The ends lost 5 bases at V and 4 bases at J; junction bases unmatched: 6. This CDR3 is 15 amino acids long. The CDR3 DNA reads TGTGCCAGCAGTTACGTAGCGGGAGTAAAAAACATTCAGTACTTC. This encodes CASSYVAGVKNIQYF.

This clone occurred a few times. The chain uses TRBV27 and TRBJ2-1; 14 nucleotides match TRBD2. With V trimmed by 6 bases and J by 2 bases, 12 bases remained unmatched. The germline V gene has CDR1 MNHEY and CDR2 SMNVEV (reference sequence). CDR3 length: 19 amino acids. The CDR3 loop reads CASSPKTSGRALTYNEQFF. The CDR3 DNA sequence: TGTGCCAGCAGCCCCAAGACTAGCGGGAGGGCCCTTACCTACAATGAGCAGTTCTTC.

By sample fraction, this clone is large. The rearrangement joins TRBV7-9 to TRBJ1-6; D possibly corresponds to TRBD1 (6 bases). V gave up 5 bases and J gave up 7 bases, with 6 bases separating them. Germline V gene data show CDR1 as SEHNR and CDR2 as FQNEAQ (reference sequence). The CDR3 has 12 residues. DNA for the CDR3: TGTGCCAGCAGCCAGGGGAATTCACCCCTCCACTTT. This encodes CASSQGNSPLHF.

The chain recombines TRBV29-1 with TRBJ2-1; weak D call: TRBD2 (6 bases). Germline assignment: CDR1 SQVTM and CDR2 ANQGSEA. There are 14 residues in the CDR3. The V end was cut by 5 bases, the J end by 0 bases, with 11 bases between. The CDR3 bases are TGCAGCGTTCTGGACTACCTCTCCTACAATGAGCAGTTCTTC. Residues: CSVLDYLSYNEQFF.

The chain combines TRBV5-5 with TRBJ2-7; possibly TRBD1 for D (6 bases). CDR3 length: 14 amino acids. The ends were cut back, 1 base at V and 4 bases at J, with 12 bases in the middle. In germline, CDR1 is SGHKS, CDR2 YYEKEE (reference sequence). CDR3 DNA: TGTGCCAGCAGCTTGCTCTCTCAGGGGTACGAGCAGTACTTC. Amino acid sequence: CASSLLSQGYEQYF.

This clone was detected only a few times. The genes are TRBV19 and TRBJ1-3; TRBD1 agrees at 7 bases. Germline CDR1 is LNHDA and CDR2 is SQIVND (reference sequence). The CDR3 is 16 residues long. With V trimmed by 5 bases and J by 0 bases, 7 bases remained unmatched. The CDR3 spells CASSGDRDFSGNTIYF. The CDR3 nucleotides are TGTGCCAGTAGTGGGGACAGAGATTTCTCTGGAAACACCATATATTTT. Together with reference TRBV19 and TRBJ1-3, the CDR3 gives the full variable domain: DGGITQSPKYLFRKEGQNVTLSCEQNLNHDAMYWYRQDPGQGLRLIYYSQIVNDFQKGDIAEGYSVSREKKESFPLTVTSAQKNPTAFYLCASSGDRDFSGNTIYFGEGSWLTVV.

This chain connects TRBV27 to TRBJ2-2; TRBD2 agrees at 10 bases. There are 17 residues in the CDR3. Germline CDR1 and CDR2: MNHEY and SMNVEV (reference sequence). The V and J ends lost 6 bases and 6 bases, in that order; junction bases with no gene match: 13. CDR3 in DNA: TGTGCCAGCAGCCGAGGGCTAGCGGGGGCCAGGGCCGGGGAGCTGTTTTTT. This encodes CASSRGLAGARAGELFF.

This clone was observed a few times. The chain joins TRBV19 to TRBJ2-7; D gene unclear. V was trimmed by 3 bases and J by 0 bases, leaving 9 bases between them. This CDR3 comprises 14 residues. Germline V lookup: CDR1 LNHDA, CDR2 SQIVND (reference sequence). The CDR3, as DNA: TGTGCCAGTAGTATGGTTGATAGCTCCTACGAGCAGTACTTC. It encodes CASSMVDSSYEQYF.

The chain joins TRBV11-2 to TRBJ2-2; 7 bases fit TRBD1. This CDR3 spans 16 amino acids. The ends lost 5 bases at V and 3 bases at J; junction bases unmatched: 9. From germline, CDR1 is SGHAT and CDR2 FQNNGV. The CDR3 DNA is TGTGCCAGCAGCCCTTTAACAGGGGCTCACACCGGGGAGCTGTTTTTT. The encoded protein is CASSPLTGAHTGELFF. The complete variable domain, with remaining parts taken from reference TRBV11-2 and TRBJ2-2, reads EAGVAQSPRYKIIEKRQSVAFWCNPISGHATLYWYQQILGQGPKLLIQFQNNGVVDDSQLPKDRFSAERLKGVDSTLKIQPAKLEDSAVYLCASSPLTGAHTGELFFGEGSRLTVL.

This rearrangement joins TRBV7-6 to TRBJ1-3; 8 nucleotides align to TRBD1. This CDR3 has 16 residues. V was pared by 2 bases and J by 4 bases, with 7 bases of the junction left unmatched. CDR1 is SGHVS and CDR2 is FNYEAQ in the germline V gene. The CDR3 nucleotides are TGTGCCAGCAGCTTATCCGGGACAGGAAGGGGAAACACCATATATTTT. This codes for CASSLSGTGRGNTIYF.

This chain connects TRBV2 to TRBJ1-1, with 11 bases fitting TRBD1. The CDR3 sequence is 14 residues long. Looked up from germline, CDR1 is SNHLY and CDR2 is FYNNEI. The V segment lost 5 bases and the J segment 4 bases; nucleotides outside the gene matches: 3. As DNA, the CDR3 is TGTGCCAGCAGTTACGGGACAGGGGGCACTGAAGCTTTCTTT. It codes for CASSYGTGGTEAFF.